The 26 T cell receptor beta chains presented below share a single source sample, sequenced in a study of T cell repertoires in cytomegalovirus infection. TCRdb called the reads again in MiXCR, with one record for every CDR3 protein. The sample has around 270,000 distinct CDR3 sequences, roughly 10% seen once; the top ten hold over 13%. Source material: PBMCs. Receptors were obtained from a human donor in good health (CMV status not recorded). Some clones in this sample may be carry-over from other donors' samples.

The sample holds many counts of this clonotype. This chain joins TRBV7-8 and TRBJ2-1; 11 bases are shared with TRBD1. CDR1 is SGHVS and CDR2 is FQNEAQ in the germline V gene. With V trimmed by 6 bases and J by 12 bases, 16 bases remained unmatched. The CDR3 has 16 amino acids. This CDR3 reads CASRSGRTGGDRVQFF. CDR3 nucleotide sequence: TGTGCCAGCAGGTCAGGAAGGACAGGGGGCGATAGGGTGCAGTTCTTC. The complete variable domain, with remaining parts taken from reference TRBV7-8 and TRBJ2-1, reads GAGVSQSPRYKVAKRGQDVALRCDPISGHVSLFWYQQALGQGPEFLTYFQNEAQLDKSGLPSDRFFAERPEGSVSTLKIQRTQQEDSAVYLCASRSGRTGGDRVQFFGPGTRLTVL.

This clonotype was seen at least ten times. The J gene is TRBJ2-6, the V gene TRBV7-9; 7 positions match TRBD1. The CDR3 is 18 residues long. V was pared by 2 bases and J by 0 bases, with 7 bases of the junction left unmatched. Germline lookup yields CDR1 SEHNR and CDR2 FQNEAQ (reference sequence). In DNA, the CDR3 is TGTGCCAGCAGCTTATCGACAGGGCCCCACTCTGGGGCCAACGTCCTGACTTTC. Translated, it gives CASSLSTGPHSGANVLTF. The full variable domain, with the rest looked up from reference TRBV7-9 and TRBJ2-6, is DTGVSQNPRHKITKRGQNVTFRCDPISEHNRLYWYRQTLGQGPEFLTYFQNEAQLEKSRLLSDRFSAERPKGSFSTLEIQRTEQGDSAMYLCASSLSTGPHSGANVLTFGAGSRLTVL.

This clonotype was recorded a few times. This rearrangement joins TRBV7-2 to TRBJ1-4; D not certain. The ends were cut back, 5 bases at V and 0 bases at J, with 7 bases in the middle. The CDR3 totals 14 residues. CDR1 is SGHTA, CDR2 FQGNSA, per germline. CDR3 sequence (DNA): TGTGCCAGCAGCCGCAGTGCAACTAATGAAAAACTGTTTTTT. Its protein is CASSRSATNEKLFF.

This clonotype was seen repeatedly, ten times or more. The chain carries TRBV7-2 and TRBJ2-7, with 10 nucleotides matching TRBD2. Germline V gene sequence: CDR1 SGHTA, CDR2 FQGNSA. V trimming: 2 bases; J trimming: 3 bases; junction bases outside the gene matches: 19. The CDR3 loop spans 20 amino acids. The CDR3 nucleotides read TGTGCCAGCAGCTTAAGAGTCCCTAGCGGGGGTGAAACCACCTTCTACGAGCAGTACTTC. This translates into CASSLRVPSGGETTFYEQYF. The full variable domain, completed using reference TRBV7-2 and TRBJ2-7, is GAGVSQSPSNKVTEKGKDVELRCDPISGHTALYWYRQSLGQGLEFLIYFQGNSAPDKSGLPSDRFSAERTGGSVSTLTIQRTQQEDSAVYLCASSLRVPSGGETTFYEQYFGPGTRLTVT.

This clonotype was seen many times. The chain uses TRBV7-2 and TRBJ2-2, with TRBD2 as a possible D gene (6 bases). Deletions cut 5 bases from V and 5 bases from J, with 12 bases between. The CDR3 is made up of 14 amino acids. Looked up from germline, CDR1 is SGHTA and CDR2 is FQGNSA. The CDR3 region is CASSPAGPTGELFF. CDR3 in DNA: TGTGCCAGCAGCCCCGCGGGACCAACCGGGGAGCTGTTTTTT. The variable domain in full, with the rest retrieved from reference TRBV7-2 and TRBJ2-2, is GAGVSQSPSNKVTEKGKDVELRCDPISGHTALYWYRQSLGQGLEFLIYFQGNSAPDKSGLPSDRFSAERTGGSVSTLTIQRTQQEDSAVYLCASSPAGPTGELFFGEGSRLTVL.

This clonotype was seen repeatedly, ten times or more. The rearrangement joins TRBV6-2 or TRBV6-3 to TRBJ1-5; TRBD1 might be the D (6 bases). V was cut by 6 bases and J by 4 bases, with 16 bases left in between. There are 15 residues in the CDR3. Germline V gives CDR1 MNHEY, CDR2 SVGEGT. CDR3 protein: CASRLSGGHNQPQHF. In DNA, the CDR3 is TGTGCCAGCAGGCTGTCCGGGGGACATAATCAGCCCCAGCATTTT.

With respect to this clonotype: Since a much larger clone is just one base distant, this may be a read error. The chain joins TRBV25-1 to TRBJ1-1, with D tentatively TRBD1 (5 bases). The germline gives CDR1 MGHDK, CDR2 SYGVNS. V was pared by 8 bases and J by 7 bases, with 17 bases between. CDR3 length equals 13 residues. The CDR3 loop reads CASLGRGRNEAFF. The CDR3 region has the DNA TGTGCCAGCCTCGGAAGGGGTCGGAATGAAGCTTTCTTT.

This clonotype was seen more than once but under ten times. This sequence joins TRBV20-1 and TRBJ2-1, with 8 nucleotides matching TRBD2. The CDR3 covers 14 residues. The germline gives CDR1 DFQATT, CDR2 SNEGSKA (reference sequence). Germline trimming cut 1 base from V and 8 bases from J; bases unmatched to any gene: 7. The CDR3 nucleotides are TGCAGTGCTAGAGCCCTTGGGACTAGTGATGAGCAGTTCTTC. The encoded protein is CSARALGTSDEQFF.

This clonotype occurred many times. The genes are TRBV7-2 and TRBJ2-1, with D unclear. The V end lost 5 bases, the J end lost 6 bases, and 8 bases lay between the germline ends. CDR1 is SGHTA, CDR2 FQGNSA, per germline. CDR3 length: 12 residues. The CDR3 DNA reads as TGTGCCAGCAGCCCGCCCGCCAATGAGCAGTTCTTC. It codes for CASSPPANEQFF.

This clonotype was seen only a few times. The junction differs from germline at one of its ends, possibly a read error. V gene TRBV20-1 combines with J gene TRBJ1-1; the match to TRBD1 covers 7 bases. Germline V CDR1 and CDR2: DFQATT, SNEGSKA (reference sequence). The CDR3 is 12 amino acids. CDR3 loop: CSAPGQATGAFF. CDR3 bases: TGCAGTGCCCCCGGACAGGCCACTGGAGCTTTCTTT.

This clonotype was counted ten times or more. The chain links TRBV4-3 to TRBJ2-7; 11 bases line up with TRBD2. Germline lookup yields CDR1 LGHNA and CDR2 YSLEER. V lost 4 bases to trimming and J lost 6 bases; unmatched junction nucleotides: 8. The CDR3 runs 15 residues. CDR3 protein: CASSRIAGGPSEQYF. DNA for the CDR3: TGCGCCAGCAGCCGTATAGCGGGGGGGCCGTCCGAGCAGTACTTC.

This clonotype has at least ten counts. The chain recombines TRBV11-2 with TRBJ1-1; D is possibly TRBD1 (5 bases). In germline, CDR1 is SGHAT, CDR2 FQNNGV. The CDR3 loop spans 17 amino acids. Trimming removed 1 base at V and 1 base at J, with 16 bases between. CDR3 nucleotides: TGTGCCAGCAGCTTAGCCCTTGCAGGGCCCACGAACACTGAAGCTTTCTTT. Protein product: CASSLALAGPTNTEAFF.

Only a few counts were recorded for this clonotype. J is TRBJ2-4 and V is TRBV6-6; D is unresolved. Germline CDR1 reads MNHNY; CDR2 reads SVGAGI (reference sequence). This CDR3 region has 12 residues. V gave up 0 bases and J gave up 7 bases, with 4 bases separating them. CDR3 loop: CASSYSLNIQYF. CDR3 nucleotide sequence: TGTGCCAGCAGTTACTCCTTGAACATTCAGTACTTC.

This clonotype was seen ten or more times. The CDR3 DNA reads as TGTGCCAGCACCGGTCGCTATCACTACGAGCAGTACTTC. As protein: CASTGRYHYEQYF. The J gene is TRBJ2-7, the V gene TRBV12-3 or TRBV12-4; no firm D call. The CDR3 loop spans 13 amino acids. V dropped 7 bases and J dropped 3 bases, with 13 bases sitting between them.

This clonotype was seen only a few times. This chain joins TRBV6-1 and TRBJ2-7; 10 nucleotides align to TRBD2. The CDR3 sequence is 14 residues long. Germline CDR1 MNHNS, CDR2 SASEGT. The V gene end was trimmed by 5 bases and the J gene end by 9 bases; junction bases not matched to a gene: 10. Written as DNA, the CDR3 is TGTGCCAGCAGTTACAGCGGGAGGGCCGCCGGGCAGTACTTC. This sequence encodes CASSYSGRAAGQYF.

In this sample, this clonotype turned up many times. The rearrangement links TRBV4-3 to TRBJ2-5; 7 nucleotides align to TRBD2. Germline CDR1 is LGHNA and CDR2 is YSLEER. The junction had 7 bases not matched to a gene; V was cut back by 5 bases and J by 1 base. The length of the CDR3 is 15 residues. The CDR3 DNA follows: TGCGCCAGCAGCTACGAAGCGGGGACCCAAGAGACCCAGTACTTC. Amino acids: CASSYEAGTQETQYF.

This clonotype was picked up many times. The chain employs TRBV15 and TRBJ2-1, with 9 bases fitting TRBD1. V shed 5 bases and J 2 bases; nucleotides not matched to a gene: 13. The CDR3 totals 18 residues. Looked up from germline, CDR1 is LNHNV and CDR2 is YYDKDF (reference sequence). CDR3 DNA: TGTGCCACCAGCCCCAGTCTTTTACAGGGGGCCGCCTACAATGAGCAGTTCTTC. Its translation is CATSPSLLQGAAYNEQFF.

This clonotype was recorded many times. The rearrangement links TRBV7-2 to TRBJ1-4; possible D gene TRBD1, 5 bases. The CDR3 length is 16 residues. Germline V gene sequence: CDR1 SGHTA, CDR2 FQGNSA. Trimming left V 3 bases short and J 0 bases short, with 11 bases between. CDR3 loop: CASSFGGIATNEKLFF. DNA for the CDR3: TGTGCCAGCAGCTTTGGGGGGATTGCAACTAATGAAAAACTGTTTTTT.

V usage is TRBV19 and J usage is TRBJ1-5, with TRBD1 matching 9 bases. Germline CDR1 LNHDA, CDR2 SQIVND (reference sequence). V trimming: 6 bases; J trimming: 6 bases; junction bases outside the gene matches: 9. The CDR3 contains 15 residues. The CDR3, as DNA: TGTGCCAGTAGAGCGGGACAGGGATCCGGTCAGCCCCAGCATTTT. As protein: CASRAGQGSGQPQHF.

This clonotype was seen ten or more times. The chain uses TRBV7-2 and TRBJ1-6; D remains ambiguous. V lost 3 bases to trimming and J lost 4 bases, with 10 bases between them. Germline CDR1 SGHTA, CDR2 FQGNSA. CDR3 length equals 15 residues. CDR3 coding DNA: TGTGCCAGCAGCTTTGGCGGAATTTATAATTCACCCCTCCACTTT. This sequence encodes CASSFGGIYNSPLHF.

This clonotype was detected many times. This chain uses TRBV28 with TRBJ1-3; perhaps TRBD1 as D (5 bases). The CDR3 length is 17 residues. In germline, CDR1 is MDHEN, CDR2 SYDVKM. V lost 5 bases to trimming and J lost 0 bases, with 17 bases between them. CDR3 protein: CASSQTGRMSSGNTIYF. CDR3 in DNA: TGTGCCAGCAGTCAGACGGGACGGATGAGCTCTGGAAACACCATATATTTT.

This clonotype was picked up many times. This CDR3 reads CASSLVPGSNQPQHF. The CDR3 DNA is TGTGCCAGCAGCTTAGTACCAGGGAGCAATCAGCCCCAGCATTTT. The J gene is TRBJ1-5, the V gene TRBV7-2; D might be TRBD1 (5 bases). Germline CDR1 SGHTA, CDR2 FQGNSA. The CDR3 is made up of 15 amino acids. V dropped 1 base and J dropped 1 base, with 8 bases sitting between them.

This clonotype was picked up many times. V and J are TRBV7-2 and TRBJ1-6; TRBD1 matches 11 bases. This CDR3 has 14 amino acids. CDR1 SGHTA and CDR2 FQGNSA come from the germline V gene. V dropped 3 bases and J dropped 9; count of bases not matched to a gene: 1. The CDR3 loop reads CASSLGTGGSPLHF. The CDR3 coding sequence is TGTGCCAGCAGCTTGGGGACAGGGGGTTCACCCCTCCACTTT.

The genes are TRBV30 and TRBJ1-1; D is ambiguous. This CDR3 contains 11 residues. In germline, CDR1 is GTSNPN, CDR2 SVGIG (reference sequence). Trimming pared 8 bases from V and 1 base from J, leaving 8 bases between. For the CDR3, the DNA is TGTGCCGGTGACACGAACACTGAAGCTTTCTTT. The encoded protein is CAGDTNTEAFF.

A word on this clonotype: A much larger clone lies one base from this, so it may be a read error. The chain links TRBV5-1 to TRBJ1-5, with a possible D match to TRBD1 (6 bases). The CDR3 consists of 19 residues. Deletions cut 5 bases from V and 2 bases from J, with 26 bases between. Germline assignment: CDR1 SGHRS and CDR2 YFSETQ. CDR3 residues: CASRTNPPDTPGGNQPQHF. DNA of the CDR3: TGCGCCAGCAGGACTAACCCGCCGGACACCCCAGGGGGCAATCAGCCCCAGCATTTT.

Regarding this clonotype: This may arise from a read error, as a much more abundant clone is one base away. The rearrangement uses TRBV28 and TRBJ1-5; D is ambiguous. The germline V gene encodes CDR1 MDHEN and CDR2 SYDVKM. Trimming removed 7 bases from V and 6 bases from J, with 13 bases in between. The CDR3 is 13 residues long. The CDR3: CASTLMWFQPQHF. The DNA of the CDR3 is TGTGCCAGCACCCTAATGTGGTTTCAGCCCCAGCATTTT.